A selection of T cell receptor beta chains follows, all from one sample in a study of blood T cell repertoires in COVID-19. Assay: immunoSEQ multiplex PCR; the TCRdb copy retains only in-frame clones and omits some. The sample records around 400,000 clones, 70% to 90% being singletons. Sequencing was carried out using peripheral blood. The receptors come from an older woman with COVID-19, enrolled during active disease. Both conserved end residues are part of each CDR3. D genes are given only for firm matches. The size field is filled for only some rows; it gives once, few, many or a size class.

v_gene	j_gene	d_gene	abundance	CDR3aa	CDR3nt
TRBV7-2	TRBJ1-5	TRBD1	-	CASSLRGQGWNQPQHF	TGTGCCAGCAGCTTACGTGGACAGGGATGGAATCAGCCCCAGCATTTT
TRBV11-2	TRBJ1-2	-	-	CASSLEGRIAGDYGYTF	TGTGCCAGCAGCTTAGAGGGCAGGATAGCGGGGGACTATGGCTACACCTTC
TRBV25-1	TRBJ1-4	TRBD1	few	CASSESGTGGEKLFF	TGTGCCAGCAGTGAATCGGGGACAGGGGGTGAAAAACTGTTTTTT
TRBV12-3/TRBV12-4	TRBJ2-7	TRBD1	-	CASSSGGLYEQYF	TGTGCCAGCAGCTCAGGGGGTCTCTACGAGCAGTACTTC
TRBV6-5	TRBJ1-6	-	-	CASSPGQQNSPLHF	TGTGCCAGCAGCCCCGGACAGCAAAATTCACCCCTCCACTTT
TRBV5-1	TRBJ2-7	-	-	CASTGQGMGQYF	TGCGCCAGCACGGGTCAGGGCATGGGGCAGTACTTC
TRBV7-8	TRBJ2-3	TRBD2	-	CASSLGSGGGTDTQYF	TGTGCCAGCAGCTTAGGGTCCGGGGGGGGCACAGATACGCAGTATTTT
TRBV5-1	TRBJ1-1	-	-	CASSWGGAGNTEAFF	TGCGCCAGCAGCTGGGGGGGCGCCGGGAACACTGAAGCTTTCTTT
TRBV5-1	TRBJ1-1	TRBD1	-	CASSSGTGGTEAFF	TGCGCCAGCAGCTCCGGGACAGGGGGTACTGAAGCTTTCTTT
TRBV24-1	TRBJ2-3	-	-	CATSGAAGANTDTQYF	TGTGCCACCAGTGGCGCCGCAGGCGCGAACACAGATACGCAGTATTTT
TRBV4-1	TRBJ1-2	-	-	CASSQRGDYGYTF	TGCGCCAGCAGCCAAAGGGGCGACTATGGCTACACCTTC
TRBV6-5	TRBJ1-4	TRBD1	once	CASRTYRGEKLFF	TGTGCCAGCAGGACATACAGGGGCGAAAAACTGTTTTTT
TRBV6-5	TRBJ2-7	-	-	CASTGTTSEQYF	TGTGCCAGCACCGGGACAACCTCCGAGCAGTACTTC
TRBV7-2	TRBJ2-5	TRBD1	-	CASSPGQGKETQYF	TGTGCCAGCAGCCCGGGACAGGGAAAAGAGACCCAGTACTTC
TRBV5-4	TRBJ2-1	TRBD2	-	CASSQIAGGYNEQFF	TGTGCCAGCAGCCAGATAGCGGGGGGGTACAATGAGCAGTTCTTC
TRBV4-2	TRBJ2-1	-	-	CASSQESGGRRNEQFF	TGTGCCAGCAGCCAAGAGTCGGGGGGCCGCAGGAATGAGCAGTTCTTC
TRBV20-1	TRBJ2-5	-	-	CSTDLQKTQYF	TGCAGTACGGACTTGCAGAAGACCCAGTACTTC
TRBV3-1/TRBV3-2	TRBJ2-7	-	-	CASSQYGTSGYEQYF	TGTGCCAGCAGCCAATACGGGACATCTGGGTACGAGCAGTACTTC
TRBV28	TRBJ1-1	-	-	CASSALRGRYTEAFF	TGTGCCAGCAGCGCGCTGCGGGGGAGGTACACTGAAGCTTTCTTT
TRBV6-6	TRBJ2-1	TRBD2	-	CASRGTSGGNRHEQFF	TGTGCCAGCAGAGGGACTAGCGGGGGGAACCGCCATGAGCAGTTCTTC
TRBV19	TRBJ2-3	TRBD2	-	CASSSIAGAIPHTQYF	TGTGCCAGTAGTTCCATAGCGGGGGCGATTCCCCATACGCAGTATTTT
TRBV6-1	TRBJ1-2	-	-	CASSEASGARYGYTF	TGTGCCAGCAGTGAAGCATCAGGGGCGAGGTATGGCTACACCTTC